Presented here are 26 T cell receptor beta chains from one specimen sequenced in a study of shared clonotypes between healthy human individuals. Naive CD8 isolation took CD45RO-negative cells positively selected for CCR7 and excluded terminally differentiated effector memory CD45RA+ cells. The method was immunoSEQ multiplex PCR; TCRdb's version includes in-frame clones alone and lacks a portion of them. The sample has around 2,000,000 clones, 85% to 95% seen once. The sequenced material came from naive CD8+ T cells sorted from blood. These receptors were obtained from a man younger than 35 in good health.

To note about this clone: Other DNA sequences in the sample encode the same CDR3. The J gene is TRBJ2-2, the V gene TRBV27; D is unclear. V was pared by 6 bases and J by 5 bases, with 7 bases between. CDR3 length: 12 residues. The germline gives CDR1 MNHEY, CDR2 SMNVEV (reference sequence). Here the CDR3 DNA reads TGTGCCAGCAGCCCCATGACCGGGGAGCTGTTTTTT. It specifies CASSPMTGELFF.

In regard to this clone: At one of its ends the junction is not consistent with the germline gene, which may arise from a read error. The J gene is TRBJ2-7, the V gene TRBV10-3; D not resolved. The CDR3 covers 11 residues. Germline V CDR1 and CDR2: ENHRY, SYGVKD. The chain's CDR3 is CLPRAPDEQYF. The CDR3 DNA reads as TGCCTACCCCGGGCGCCGGACGAGCAGTACTTC.

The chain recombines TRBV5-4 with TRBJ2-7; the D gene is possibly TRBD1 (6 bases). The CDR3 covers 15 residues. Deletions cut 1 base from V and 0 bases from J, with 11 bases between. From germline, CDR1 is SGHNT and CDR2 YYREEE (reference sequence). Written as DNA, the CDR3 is TGTGCCAGCAGCTTGTGGCAGGGGCTCTCCTACGAGCAGTACTTC. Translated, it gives CASSLWQGLSYEQYF.

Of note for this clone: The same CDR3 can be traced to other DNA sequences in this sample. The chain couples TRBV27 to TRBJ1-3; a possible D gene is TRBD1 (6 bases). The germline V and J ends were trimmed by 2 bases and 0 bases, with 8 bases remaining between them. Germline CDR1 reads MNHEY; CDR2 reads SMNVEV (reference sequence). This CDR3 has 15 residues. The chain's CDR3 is CASSLQGTSGNTIYF. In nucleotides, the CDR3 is TGTGCCAGCAGTTTACAGGGGACCTCTGGAAACACCATATATTTT.

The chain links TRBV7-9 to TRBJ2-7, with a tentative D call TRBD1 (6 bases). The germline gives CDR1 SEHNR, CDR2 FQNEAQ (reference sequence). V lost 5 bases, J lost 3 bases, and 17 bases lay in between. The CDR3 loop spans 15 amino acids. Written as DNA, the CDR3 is TGTGCCAGCAGCACCCAGACAGGCCTTTACTACGAGCAGTACTTC. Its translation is CASSTQTGLYYEQYF. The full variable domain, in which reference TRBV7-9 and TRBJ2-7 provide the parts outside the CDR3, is DTGVSQNPRHKITKRGQNVTFRCDPISEHNRLYWYRQTLGQGPEFLTYFQNEAQLEKSRLLSDRFSAERPKGSFSTLEIQRTEQGDSAMYLCASSTQTGLYYEQYFGPGTRLTVT.

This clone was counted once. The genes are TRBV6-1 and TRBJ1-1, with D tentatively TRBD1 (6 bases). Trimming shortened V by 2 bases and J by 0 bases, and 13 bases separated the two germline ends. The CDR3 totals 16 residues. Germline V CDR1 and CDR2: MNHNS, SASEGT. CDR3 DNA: TGTGCCAGCAGTGAATCGGGGACATACCTGAACACTGAAGCTTTCTTT. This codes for CASSESGTYLNTEAFF.

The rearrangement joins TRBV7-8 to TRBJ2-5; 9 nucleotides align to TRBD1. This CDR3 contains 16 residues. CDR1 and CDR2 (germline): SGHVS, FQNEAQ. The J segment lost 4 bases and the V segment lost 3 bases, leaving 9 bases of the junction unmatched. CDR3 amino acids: CASSFIQGALRETQYF. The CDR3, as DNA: TGTGCCAGCAGCTTTATACAGGGGGCGCTTAGAGAGACCCAGTACTTC.

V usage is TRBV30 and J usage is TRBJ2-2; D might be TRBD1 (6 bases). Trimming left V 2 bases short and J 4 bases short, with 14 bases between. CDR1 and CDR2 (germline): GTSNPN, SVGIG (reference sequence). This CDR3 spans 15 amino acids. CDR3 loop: CAWSYGPGATGELFF. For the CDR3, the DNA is TGTGCCTGGAGTTATGGGCCAGGGGCCACCGGGGAGCTGTTTTTT.

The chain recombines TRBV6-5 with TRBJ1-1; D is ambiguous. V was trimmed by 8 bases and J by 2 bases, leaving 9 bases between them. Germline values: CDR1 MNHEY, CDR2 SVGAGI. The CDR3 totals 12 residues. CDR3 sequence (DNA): TGTGCCAGCTCCCGGGGTAACACTGAAGCTTTCTTT. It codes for CASSRGNTEAFF.

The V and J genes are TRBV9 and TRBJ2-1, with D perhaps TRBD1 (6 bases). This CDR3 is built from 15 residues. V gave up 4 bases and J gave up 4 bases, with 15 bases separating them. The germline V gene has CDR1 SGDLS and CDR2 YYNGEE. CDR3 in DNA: TGTGCCAGCAGCTTTCGACAGGACTGGTACAATGAGCAGTTCTTC. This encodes CASSFRQDWYNEQFF.

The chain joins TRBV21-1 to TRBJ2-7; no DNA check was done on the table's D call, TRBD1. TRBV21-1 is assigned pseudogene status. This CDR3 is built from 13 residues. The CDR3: CANQVRHRYEQYF. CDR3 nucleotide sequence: TGTGCCAACCAGGTTCGACACCGCTACGAGCAGTACTTC.

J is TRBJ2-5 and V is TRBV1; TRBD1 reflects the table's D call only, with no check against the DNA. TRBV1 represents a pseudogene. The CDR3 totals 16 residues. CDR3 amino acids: CTSSQRTGGLEETQYF. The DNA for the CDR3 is TGCACCAGCAGCCAAAGGACAGGGGGCCTGGAGGAGACCCAGTACTTC.

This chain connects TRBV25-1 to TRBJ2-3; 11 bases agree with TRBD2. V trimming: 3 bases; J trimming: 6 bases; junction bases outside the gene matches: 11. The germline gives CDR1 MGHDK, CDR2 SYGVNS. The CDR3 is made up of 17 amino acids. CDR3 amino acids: CASSDFGGLAALDTQYF. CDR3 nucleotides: TGTGCCAGCAGTGATTTCGGGGGACTAGCGGCCCTGGATACGCAGTATTTT.

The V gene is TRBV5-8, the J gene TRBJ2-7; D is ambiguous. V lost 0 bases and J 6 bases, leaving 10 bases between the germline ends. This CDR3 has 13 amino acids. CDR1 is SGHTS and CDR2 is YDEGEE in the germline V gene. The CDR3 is CASSLDGGPEQYF. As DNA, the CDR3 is TGTGCCAGCAGCTTGGACGGCGGACCCGAGCAGTACTTC.

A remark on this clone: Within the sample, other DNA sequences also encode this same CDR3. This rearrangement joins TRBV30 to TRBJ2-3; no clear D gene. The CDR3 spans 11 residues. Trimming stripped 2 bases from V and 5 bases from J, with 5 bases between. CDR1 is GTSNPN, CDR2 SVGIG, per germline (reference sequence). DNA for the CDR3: TGTGCCTGGAGTTTGGGAGATACGCAGTATTTT. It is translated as CAWSLGDTQYF.

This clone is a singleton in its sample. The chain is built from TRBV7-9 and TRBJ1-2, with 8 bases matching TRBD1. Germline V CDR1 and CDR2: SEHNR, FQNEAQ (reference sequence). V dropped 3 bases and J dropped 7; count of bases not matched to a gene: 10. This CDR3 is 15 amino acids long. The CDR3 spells CASSFIAGGPLGYTF. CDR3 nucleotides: TGTGCCAGCAGCTTTATTGCAGGGGGCCCGCTTGGCTACACCTTC.

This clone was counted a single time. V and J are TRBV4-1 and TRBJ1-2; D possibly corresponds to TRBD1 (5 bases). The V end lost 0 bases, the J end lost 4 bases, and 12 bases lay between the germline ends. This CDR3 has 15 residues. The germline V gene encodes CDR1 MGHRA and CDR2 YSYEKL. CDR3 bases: TGCGCCAGCAGCCAAGACTGGGGCATGGGCTATGGCTACACCTTC. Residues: CASSQDWGMGYGYTF.

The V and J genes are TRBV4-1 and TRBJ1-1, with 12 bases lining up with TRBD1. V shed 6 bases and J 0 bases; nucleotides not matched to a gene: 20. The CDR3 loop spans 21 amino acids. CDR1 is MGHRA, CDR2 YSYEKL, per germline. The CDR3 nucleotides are TGCGCCAGCAGTTATAAAGGGACAGGGGGCGGGTTGTGGGATATGAACACTGAAGCTTTCTTT. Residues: CASSYKGTGGGLWDMNTEAFF.

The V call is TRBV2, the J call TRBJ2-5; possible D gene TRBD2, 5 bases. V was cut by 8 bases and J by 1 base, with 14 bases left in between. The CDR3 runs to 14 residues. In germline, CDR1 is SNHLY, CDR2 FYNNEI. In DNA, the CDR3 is TGTGCCAGCCTACTGGCTAGCCCCCAAGAGACCCAGTACTTC. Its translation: CASLLASPQETQYF.

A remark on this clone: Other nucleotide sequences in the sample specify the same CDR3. CDR3 sequence (DNA): TGTGCCACCAGCAGAGATGTGGCTCAGCCCCAGCATTTT. Amino acids: CATSRDVAQPQHF. The rearrangement joins TRBV15 to TRBJ1-5; the D is unclear. V lost 0 bases and J lost 6, with 6 bases in between. Germline-derived CDR1 and CDR2 are LNHNV and YYDKDF (reference sequence). The CDR3 sequence is 13 residues long.

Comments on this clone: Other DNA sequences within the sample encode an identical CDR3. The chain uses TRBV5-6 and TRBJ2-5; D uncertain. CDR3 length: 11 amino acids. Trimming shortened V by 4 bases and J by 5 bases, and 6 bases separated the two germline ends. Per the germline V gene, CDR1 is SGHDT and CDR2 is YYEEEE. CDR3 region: CASSAAETQYF. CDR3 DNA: TGTGCCAGCAGCGCTGCGGAGACCCAGTACTTC.

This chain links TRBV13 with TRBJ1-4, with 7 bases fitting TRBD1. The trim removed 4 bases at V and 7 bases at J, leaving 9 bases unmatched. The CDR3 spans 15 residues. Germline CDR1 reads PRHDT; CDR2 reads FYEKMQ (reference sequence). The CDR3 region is CASSSSYRGLEKLFF. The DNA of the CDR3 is TGTGCCAGCAGCTCTTCTTACAGGGGCCTTGAAAAACTGTTTTTT.

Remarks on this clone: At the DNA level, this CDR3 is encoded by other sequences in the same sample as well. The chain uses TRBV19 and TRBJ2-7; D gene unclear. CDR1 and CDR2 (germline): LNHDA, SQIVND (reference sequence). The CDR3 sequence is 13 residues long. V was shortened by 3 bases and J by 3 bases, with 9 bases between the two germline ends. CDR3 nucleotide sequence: TGTGCCAGTAGTATGGGCCCGAGCTACGAGCAGTACTTC. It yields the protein CASSMGPSYEQYF.

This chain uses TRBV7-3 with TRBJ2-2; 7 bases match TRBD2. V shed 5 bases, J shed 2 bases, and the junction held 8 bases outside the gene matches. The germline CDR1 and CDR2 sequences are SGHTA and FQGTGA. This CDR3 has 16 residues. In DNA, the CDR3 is TGTGCCAGCAGCCTTAGTAGCGGGTTAAACACCGGGGAGCTGTTTTTT. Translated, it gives CASSLSSGLNTGELFF.

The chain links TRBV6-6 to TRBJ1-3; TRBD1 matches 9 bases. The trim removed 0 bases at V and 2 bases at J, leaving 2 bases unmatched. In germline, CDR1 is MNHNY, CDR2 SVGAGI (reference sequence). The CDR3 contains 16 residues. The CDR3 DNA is TGTGCCAGCAGTTACTCTACAGGGGGCACTGGAAACACCATATATTTT. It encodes CASSYSTGGTGNTIYF.

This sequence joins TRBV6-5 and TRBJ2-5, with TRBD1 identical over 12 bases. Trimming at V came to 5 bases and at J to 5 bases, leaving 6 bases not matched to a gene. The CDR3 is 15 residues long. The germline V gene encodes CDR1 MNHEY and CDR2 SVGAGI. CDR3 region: CASSPGQGAMETQYF. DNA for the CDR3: TGTGCCAGCAGTCCGGGACAGGGGGCAATGGAGACCCAGTACTTC.